These 5 T cell receptor beta chains originate from one sample sequenced in a study of T cells after yellow fever vaccination. MiXCR was run by TCRdb on the 5' RACE reads, yielding one entry per CDR3 protein. This table holds approximately 340,000 distinct CDR3 sequences, 8.5% to 9% found once. The sample consisted of PBMCs, taken on the day of the first yellow fever vaccination. The origin of the receptors is a man younger than 35 who received the YFV17D yellow fever vaccine.

At least ten counts were recorded for this clonotype. This chain uses TRBV12-3 or TRBV12-4 with TRBJ1-1; no reliable D call. Trimming shortened V by 5 bases and J by 3 bases, and 10 bases separated the two germline ends. CDR3 size: 13 residues. The CDR3 DNA reads as TGTGCCAGCAGTCCCTGGGGAGACACTGAAGCTTTCTTT. Amino acids: CASSPWGDTEAFF.

In this sample, this clonotype turned up a few times. The J gene is TRBJ2-3, the V gene TRBV5-1; TRBD2 matches 11 bases. The CDR3 is 16 amino acids. V shed 0 bases and J 3 bases; nucleotides not matched to a gene: 3. The V gene's germline CDR1 is SGHRS and CDR2 YFSETQ. CDR3 sequence reads: CASSLAGTSGTDTQYF. CDR3 sequence (DNA): TGCGCCAGCAGCTTGGCGGGGACTAGCGGAACAGATACGCAGTATTTT. Based on the CDR3 plus reference TRBV5-1 and TRBJ2-3, the full variable domain is KAGVTQTPRYLIKTRGQQVTLSCSPISGHRSVSWYQQTPGQGLQFLFEYFSETQRNKGNFPGRFSGRQFSNSRSEMNVSTLELGDSALYLCASSLAGTSGTDTQYFGPGTRLTVL.

The chain joins TRBV19 to TRBJ2-5, with unresolved D. V lost 3 bases and J lost 3, with 11 bases in between. CDR3 size: 14 residues. The germline gives CDR1 LNHDA, CDR2 SQIVND (reference sequence). The CDR3 spells CASSIAGLEETQYF. In nucleotides, the CDR3 is TGTGCCAGTAGTATCGCTGGGTTGGAAGAGACCCAGTACTTC.

This clonotype was counted between two and nine times. This chain links TRBV5-1 with TRBJ2-5; perhaps TRBD1 as D (6 bases). The length of the CDR3 is 16 residues. Per the germline V gene, CDR1 is SGHRS and CDR2 is YFSETQ. V lost 0 bases and J 5 bases, leaving 17 bases between the germline ends. Here the CDR3 reads CASSLGTGGGPETQYF. In DNA, the CDR3 is TGCGCCAGCAGCTTGGGGACCGGTGGGGGCCCGGAGACCCAGTACTTC.

This clonotype came up many times. The gene calls are TRBV4-2 and TRBJ2-4, with TRBD2 matching 9 bases. The trim removed 3 bases at V and 9 bases at J, leaving 15 bases unmatched. Germline V CDR1 and CDR2: LGHNA, YNFKEQ. CDR3 length: 17 residues. The CDR3, as DNA: TGTGCCAGCAGCCAGGACCTACATAGCGGGGGAGAAAGCATTCAGTACTTC. Encoded protein: CASSQDLHSGGESIQYF.